The next 27 T cell receptor beta chains were all read from a single sample in a study of human T cells and chemical hapten exposure. TCRdb redid the calling of the RACE reads with MiXCR, one entry per CDR3 protein. The table shows around 110,000 distinct CDR3 sequences, with around 11% occurring only once. Documented time point: patch test 3, about 24 weeks after DPC sensitization. Treatment given: therapeutic diphenylcyclopropenone sensitization with weekly scalp DPC. The sequencing used whole blood, collected in connection with sensitization to the hapten diphenylcyclopropenone (DPC). These TCRs come from a woman in her forties or fifties with alopecia areata. Some clones in this sample may be carry-over from other donors' samples.

The chain recombines TRBV5-6 with TRBJ2-2, with 10 bases lining up with TRBD2. V trimming: 4 bases; J trimming: 1 base; junction bases outside the gene matches: 4. Germline values: CDR1 SGHDT, CDR2 YYEEEE. This CDR3 region has 16 residues. CDR3 nucleotides: TGTGCCAGCAGCCTGAGGACTAGCGGGAACACCGGGGAGCTGTTTTTT. Translation: CASSLRTSGNTGELFF.

This clonotype was detected a few times. The rearrangement links TRBV30 to TRBJ1-5, with 9 bases identical to TRBD1. Germline V lookup: CDR1 GTSNPN, CDR2 SVGIG (reference sequence). Unmatched junction bases numbered 4, after V lost 1 base and J lost 0 bases. The CDR3 consists of 16 residues. The DNA for the CDR3 is TGTGCCTGGAGTGATGGGACAGGGATTAGCAATCAGCCCCAGCATTTT. Its protein is CAWSDGTGISNQPQHF. The variable domain in full, completed from reference TRBV30 and TRBJ1-5, reads SQTIHQWPATLVQPVGSPLSLECTVEGTSNPNLYWYRQAAGRGLQLLFYSVGIGQISSEVPQNLSASRPQDRQFILSSKKLLLSDSGFYLCAWSDGTGISNQPQHFGDGTRLSIL.

This chain links TRBV7-2 with TRBJ1-6, with 8 bases identical to TRBD1. With V trimmed by 4 bases and J by 2 bases, 4 bases remained unmatched. This CDR3 is built from 16 residues. The V gene's germline CDR1 is SGHTA and CDR2 FQGNSA. The CDR3 bases are TGTGCCAGCAGCTCCACAGGGGGAGCCTATAATTCACCCCTCCACTTT. It encodes CASSSTGGAYNSPLHF.

This clonotype was picked up a small number of times. The CDR3 loop reads CASSASGGHFNQPQHF. Here the CDR3 DNA reads TGTGCCAGCAGCGCCTCAGGGGGCCATTTCAATCAGCCCCAGCATTTT. The chain joins TRBV9 to TRBJ1-5; the match to TRBD1 covers 8 bases. The CDR3 is 16 residues long. Unmatched junction bases numbered 8, after V lost 3 bases and J lost 3 bases. Germline V gene data show CDR1 as SGDLS and CDR2 as YYNGEE. The full variable domain, with the rest looked up from reference TRBV9 and TRBJ1-5, is DSGVTQTPKHLITATGQRVTLRCSPRSGDLSVYWYQQSLDQGLQFLIQYYNGEERAKGNILERFSAQQFPDLHSELNLSSLELGDSALYFCASSASGGHFNQPQHFGDGTRLSIL.

The J gene is TRBJ2-3, the V gene TRBV5-4; D is possibly TRBD1 or TRBD2 (5 bases each). Germline values: CDR1 SGHNT, CDR2 YYREEE (reference sequence). V lost 5 bases and J lost 0, with 13 bases in between. This CDR3 has 15 residues. In DNA form, the CDR3 reads TGTGCCAGCAGGGTGGGACGTTCTAGCACAGATACGCAGTATTTT. This encodes CASRVGRSSTDTQYF.

The CDR3 DNA follows: TGTGCCAGCAGCTTTGTGGGACAGGCCTCCTACGAGCAGTACTTC. Its translation is CASSFVGQASYEQYF. The chain carries TRBV5-6 and TRBJ2-7; 8 positions match TRBD1. J gave up 0 bases and V 2 bases, and 4 bases lay outside the gene matches. This CDR3 has 15 residues. The germline CDR1 and CDR2 sequences are SGHDT and YYEEEE.

This clonotype has more than one count but fewer than ten. CDR3 sequence reads: CASRLEQASNTEAFF. The CDR3 coding sequence is TGTGCCAGCAGACTCGAACAGGCTTCGAACACTGAAGCTTTCTTT. The chain carries TRBV6-6 and TRBJ1-1; TRBD1 might be the D (5 bases). The germline V gene has CDR1 MNHNY and CDR2 SVGAGI (reference sequence). Trimming removed 6 bases from V and 1 base from J, with 15 bases in between. CDR3 length: 15 residues.

V usage is TRBV20-1 and J usage is TRBJ2-3, with D perhaps matching TRBD2 (6 bases). CDR3 length: 12 amino acids. CDR1 and CDR2 from the germline V gene are DFQATT and SNEGSKA (reference sequence). Trimming stripped 5 bases from V and 3 bases from J, with 9 bases between. CDR3 amino acids: CSALRGTDTQYF. The CDR3 nucleotides are TGCAGTGCTCTGCGGGGAACAGATACGCAGTATTTT.

This clonotype was seen only a few times. The gene calls are TRBV6-5 and TRBJ1-4; TRBD1 aligns across 8 bases. This CDR3 contains 16 residues. In germline, CDR1 is MNHEY, CDR2 SVGAGI. With V trimmed by 5 bases and J by 2 bases, 7 bases remained unmatched. CDR3 amino acids: CASSRTGRKTNEKLFF. Here the CDR3 DNA reads TGTGCCAGCAGTCGGACAGGGCGTAAGACTAATGAAAAACTGTTTTTT.

This clonotype was detected a few times. CDR3: CASSFPSVGNQPQHF. The CDR3 DNA is TGTGCCAGCAGTTTTCCGTCAGTGGGCAATCAGCCCCAGCATTTT. The chain links TRBV28 to TRBJ1-5, with D unresolved. Germline-derived CDR1 and CDR2 are MDHEN and SYDVKM. The CDR3 length is 15 residues. The V gene lost 3 bases and the J gene lost 2 bases, with 11 bases spanning the gap.

The V and J genes are TRBV15 and TRBJ2-3, with 13 bases aligning to TRBD2. J was trimmed by 4 bases and V by 3 bases; bases with no gene match: 4. This CDR3 spans 16 amino acids. Per the germline V gene, CDR1 is LNHNV and CDR2 is YYDKDF (reference sequence). The CDR3 sequence: CATSRRTSGSSDTQYF. The CDR3 coding sequence is TGTGCCACCAGCAGGAGGACTAGCGGGAGTTCAGATACGCAGTATTTT. Together with reference TRBV15 and TRBJ2-3, the CDR3 gives the full variable domain: DAMVIQNPRYQVTQFGKPVTLSCSQTLNHNVMYWYQQKSSQAPKLLFHYYDKDFNNEADTPDNFQSRRPNTSFCFLDIRSPGLGDTAMYLCATSRRTSGSSDTQYFGPGTRLTVL.

This clonotype was found a few times. J is TRBJ2-5 and V is TRBV7-3; 7 bases line up with TRBD1. CDR3 length: 14 amino acids. The ends lost 5 bases at V and 4 bases at J; junction bases unmatched: 7. CDR1 is SGHTA and CDR2 is FQGTGA in the germline V gene. The CDR3 here is CASSPQGVGETQYF. CDR3 DNA: TGTGCCAGCAGCCCGCAGGGGGTCGGAGAGACCCAGTACTTC.

This clonotype has only a few counts. This rearrangement joins TRBV25-1 to TRBJ2-7; D remains unclear. The germline gives CDR1 MGHDK, CDR2 SYGVNS. V was pared by 4 bases and J by 2 bases, with 9 bases between. The CDR3 spans 13 residues. CDR3: CASSGASTYEQYF. In DNA, the CDR3 is TGTGCCAGCAGTGGAGCCAGCACCTACGAGCAGTACTTC.

This clonotype was counted only a few times. The CDR3 DNA reads TGTGCCAGCAGTTTCTCGAGGGAACCTGGGAAAGGCTATGGCTACACCTTC. It is translated as CASSFSREPGKGYGYTF. The J gene is TRBJ1-2, the V gene TRBV28; D is ambiguous. The CDR3 sequence is 17 residues long. In germline, CDR1 is MDHEN, CDR2 SYDVKM. V dropped 3 bases and J dropped 4 bases, with 21 bases sitting between them.

This clonotype was picked up many times. J is TRBJ2-7 and V is TRBV7-8; 8 nucleotides agree with TRBD1. This CDR3 has 14 residues. Germline trimming cut 5 bases from V and 4 bases from J; bases unmatched to any gene: 7. Per germline, CDR1 SGHVS and CDR2 FQNEAQ. CDR3 loop: CASSLTGGGYEQYF. DNA of the CDR3: TGTGCCAGCAGCCTTACAGGGGGAGGTTACGAGCAGTACTTC.

This clonotype was detected ten times or more. DNA of the CDR3: TGTGCCAGCAGCCAGGGTCCTAGCACAGATACGCAGTATTTT. Translating it yields CASSQGPSTDTQYF. V gene TRBV3-1 combines with J gene TRBJ2-3; D is undetermined. The CDR3 extends over 14 amino acids. Trimming took 3 bases from V and 0 from J, leaving 7 bases between them. Germline-derived CDR1 and CDR2 are LGHDT and YNNKEL (reference sequence).

V usage is TRBV4-1 and J usage is TRBJ1-2, with unresolved D. Germline V lookup: CDR1 MGHRA, CDR2 YSYEKL. Trimming took 3 bases from V and 0 from J, leaving 11 bases between them. The CDR3 has 15 residues. The CDR3: CASSQGAVANYGYTF. CDR3 bases: TGCGCCAGCAGCCAGGGCGCGGTAGCTAACTATGGCTACACCTTC.

This chain uses TRBV3-1 with TRBJ1-5; TRBD1 might be the D (5 bases). CDR3 length: 14 amino acids. Germline CDR1 and CDR2: LGHDT and YNNKEL (reference sequence). V lost 0 bases and J lost 9, with 12 bases in between. The CDR3 reads CASSQDWGDLPQHF. The CDR3 DNA reads as TGTGCCAGCAGCCAAGATTGGGGGGACTTGCCCCAGCATTTT. The full variable domain, with the rest looked up from reference TRBV3-1 and TRBJ1-5, is DTAVSQTPKYLVTQMGNDKSIKCEQNLGHDTMYWYKQDSKKFLKIMFSYNNKELIINETVPNRFSPKSPDKAHLNLHINSLELGDSAVYFCASSQDWGDLPQHFGDGTRLSIL.

This clonotype was detected ten times or more. The V gene is TRBV11-2, the J gene TRBJ2-3; tentative D call: TRBD2 (7 bases). The V gene lost 4 bases and the J gene lost 2 bases, with 19 bases spanning the gap. The CDR3 runs to 17 residues. The germline V gene encodes CDR1 SGHAT and CDR2 FQNNGV. Here the CDR3 reads CASSWGLAVSSTDTQYF. The DNA of the CDR3 is TGTGCCAGCAGCTGGGGGCTAGCGGTCTCCTCCACAGATACGCAGTATTTT. Full variable domain (outside the CDR3, taken from reference TRBV11-2 and TRBJ2-3): EAGVAQSPRYKIIEKRQSVAFWCNPISGHATLYWYQQILGQGPKLLIQFQNNGVVDDSQLPKDRFSAERLKGVDSTLKIQPAKLEDSAVYLCASSWGLAVSSTDTQYFGPGTRLTVL.

This clonotype was found a few times. The CDR3 DNA reads TGTGCCAGCAGCCAATGGCCGGGCGACTACACCTTC. This translates into CASSQWPGDYTF. V gene TRBV14 combines with J gene TRBJ1-2; D ambiguous. CDR1 and CDR2 from the germline V gene are SGHDN and FVKESK. Trimming cost V 2 bases and J 10 bases, with 11 bases left between them. The length of the CDR3 is 12 residues.

This clonotype was seen repeatedly, ten times or more. The chain recombines TRBV12-3 or TRBV12-4 with TRBJ1-1, with D possibly being TRBD1 (6 bases). Trimming removed 5 bases from V and 5 bases from J, with 9 bases in between. This CDR3 comprises 12 residues. The CDR3 coding sequence is TGTGCCAGCAGTACAGGGATGACTGAAGCTTTCTTT. Encoded protein: CASSTGMTEAFF.

This sequence joins TRBV5-1 and TRBJ2-3; D may be TRBD2 (7 bases). Germline CDR1 reads SGHRS; CDR2 reads YFSETQ. The V end was cut by 1 base, the J end by 0 bases, with 12 bases between. CDR3 length: 16 amino acids. The CDR3: CASSLRGGQSTDTQYF. CDR3 DNA: TGCGCCAGCAGCTTGAGGGGGGGCCAGAGCACAGATACGCAGTATTTT.

This clonotype was counted ten times or more. This chain joins TRBV2 and TRBJ2-1; TRBD2 agrees at 10 bases. There are 12 residues in the CDR3. The V gene end was trimmed by 4 bases and the J gene end by 15 bases; junction bases not matched to a gene: 6. Germline CDR1 SNHLY, CDR2 FYNNEI. The CDR3 DNA reads as TGTGCCAGCAGTGTGGAGCGGGAGGGGAGGTTCTTC. It translates to CASSVEREGRFF. Full variable domain (rest looked up from reference TRBV2 and TRBJ2-1): EPEVTQTPSHQVTQMGQEVILRCVPISNHLYFYWYRQILGQKVEFLVSFYNNEISEKSEIFDDQFSVERPDGSNFTLKIRSTKLEDSAMYFCASSVEREGRFFGPGTRLTVL.

The chain carries TRBV4-2 and TRBJ2-7; a possible D gene is TRBD2 (6 bases). This CDR3 contains 13 residues. Trimming pared 6 bases from V and 7 bases from J, leaving 16 bases between. In germline, CDR1 is LGHNA, CDR2 YNFKEQ. CDR3 residues: CASRSGGLGEQYF. DNA for the CDR3: TGTGCCAGCAGATCAGGAGGGTTGGGAGAGCAGTACTTC.

A few counts support this clonotype. The chain carries TRBV12-3 or TRBV12-4 and TRBJ1-1; D not resolved. V lost 8 bases and J 2 bases, leaving 12 bases between the germline ends. The CDR3 has 13 amino acids. CDR3 sequence: CASLQNTNTEAFF. The CDR3 bases are TGTGCCAGCCTCCAGAATACCAACACTGAAGCTTTCTTT.

The V and J genes are TRBV5-1 and TRBJ1-4; 7 bases fit TRBD1. With V trimmed by 6 bases and J by 2 bases, 4 bases remained unmatched. Germline V gene lookup returns CDR1 SGHRS and CDR2 YFSETQ. This CDR3 has 14 amino acids. The chain's CDR3 is CASKAGGTNEKLFF. As DNA, the CDR3 is TGCGCCAGCAAAGCAGGGGGGACTAATGAAAAACTGTTTTTT. The entire variable domain, with the rest obtained from reference TRBV5-1 and TRBJ1-4, is as follows: KAGVTQTPRYLIKTRGQQVTLSCSPISGHRSVSWYQQTPGQGLQFLFEYFSETQRNKGNFPGRFSGRQFSNSRSEMNVSTLELGDSALYLCASKAGGTNEKLFFGSGTQLSVL.

The J gene is TRBJ2-2, the V gene TRBV30; no clear D gene. Per germline, CDR1 GTSNPN and CDR2 SVGIG (reference sequence). The CDR3 has 13 residues. V was shortened by 1 base and J by 2 bases, with 5 bases between the two germline ends. CDR3 in DNA: TGTGCCTGGAGTGGACCCAACACCGGGGAGCTGTTTTTT. Residues: CAWSGPNTGELFF.